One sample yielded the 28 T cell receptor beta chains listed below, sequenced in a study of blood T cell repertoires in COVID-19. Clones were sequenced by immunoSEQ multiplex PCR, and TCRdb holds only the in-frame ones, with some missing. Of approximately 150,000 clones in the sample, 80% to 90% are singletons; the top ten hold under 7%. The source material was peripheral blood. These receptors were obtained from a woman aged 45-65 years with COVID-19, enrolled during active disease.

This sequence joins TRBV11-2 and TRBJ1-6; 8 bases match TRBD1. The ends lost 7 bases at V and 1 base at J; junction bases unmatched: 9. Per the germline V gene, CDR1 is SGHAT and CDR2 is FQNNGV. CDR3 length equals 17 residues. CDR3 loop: CASTEQGTGSYNSPLHF. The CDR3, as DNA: TGTGCCAGCACAGAACAGGGGACAGGATCCTATAATTCACCCCTCCACTTT.

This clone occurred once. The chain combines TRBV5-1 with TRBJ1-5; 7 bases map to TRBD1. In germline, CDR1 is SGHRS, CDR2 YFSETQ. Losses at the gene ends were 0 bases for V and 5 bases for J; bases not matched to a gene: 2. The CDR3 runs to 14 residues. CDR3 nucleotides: TGCGCCAGCAGCTTGGGGCAGGGGGATCAGCCCCAGCATTTT. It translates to CASSLGQGDQPQHF.

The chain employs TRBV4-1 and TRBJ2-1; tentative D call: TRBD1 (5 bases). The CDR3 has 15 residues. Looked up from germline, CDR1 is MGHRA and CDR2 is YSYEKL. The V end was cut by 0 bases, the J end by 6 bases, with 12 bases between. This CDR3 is CASSQEQASANEQFF. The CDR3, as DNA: TGCGCCAGCAGCCAAGAACAGGCTAGTGCCAATGAGCAGTTCTTC.

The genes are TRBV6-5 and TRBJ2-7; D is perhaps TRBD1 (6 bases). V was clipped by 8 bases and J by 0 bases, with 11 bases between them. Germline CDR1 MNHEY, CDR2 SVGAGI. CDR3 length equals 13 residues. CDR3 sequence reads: CASRQVSSYEQYF. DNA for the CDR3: TGTGCCAGCCGACAGGTTAGCTCCTACGAGCAGTACTTC.

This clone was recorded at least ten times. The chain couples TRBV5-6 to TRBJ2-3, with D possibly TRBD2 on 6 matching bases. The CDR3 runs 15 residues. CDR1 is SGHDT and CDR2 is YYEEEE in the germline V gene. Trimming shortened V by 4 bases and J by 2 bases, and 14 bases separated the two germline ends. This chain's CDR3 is CASSIRLGITDTQYF. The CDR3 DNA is TGTGCCAGCAGCATCAGACTAGGGATCACAGATACGCAGTATTTT.

The DNA of the CDR3 is TGTGCCAGCAGTTACTCCCCAGCGGGGGGGCGGGAGCAGTACTTC. As protein: CASSYSPAGGREQYF. The chain joins TRBV6-2 or TRBV6-3 to TRBJ2-7, with 10 bases lining up with TRBD2. The CDR3 is 15 amino acids. CDR1 MNHEY and CDR2 SVGEGT come from the germline V gene. With V trimmed by 0 bases and J by 7 bases, 6 bases remained unmatched.

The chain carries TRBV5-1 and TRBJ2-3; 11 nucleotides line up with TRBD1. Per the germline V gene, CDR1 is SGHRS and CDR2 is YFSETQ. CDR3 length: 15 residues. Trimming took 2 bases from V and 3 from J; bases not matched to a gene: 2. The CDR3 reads CASSLGTGGTDTQYF. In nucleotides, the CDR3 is TGCGCCAGCAGCTTAGGGACAGGGGGTACAGATACGCAGTATTTT.

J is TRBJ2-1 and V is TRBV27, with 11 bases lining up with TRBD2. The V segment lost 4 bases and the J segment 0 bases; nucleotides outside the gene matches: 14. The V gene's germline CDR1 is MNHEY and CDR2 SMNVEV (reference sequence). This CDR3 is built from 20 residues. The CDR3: CASSSPTGTSGKYSYNEQFF. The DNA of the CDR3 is TGTGCCAGCAGTTCCCCCACAGGGACTAGCGGAAAGTACTCCTACAATGAGCAGTTCTTC.

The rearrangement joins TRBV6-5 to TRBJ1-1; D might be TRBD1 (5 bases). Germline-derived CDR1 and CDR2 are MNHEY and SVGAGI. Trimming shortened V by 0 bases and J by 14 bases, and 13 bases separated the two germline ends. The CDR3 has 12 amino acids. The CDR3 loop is CASSYSGQGVFF. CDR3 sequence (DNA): TGTGCCAGCAGTTACTCGGGGCAGGGTGTATTCTTT.

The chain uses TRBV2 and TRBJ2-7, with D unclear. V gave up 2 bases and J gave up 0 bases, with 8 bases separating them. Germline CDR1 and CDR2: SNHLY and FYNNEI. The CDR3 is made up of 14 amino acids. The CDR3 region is CASSENSNSYEQYF. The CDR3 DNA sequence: TGTGCCAGCAGTGAAAACTCCAACTCCTACGAGCAGTACTTC.

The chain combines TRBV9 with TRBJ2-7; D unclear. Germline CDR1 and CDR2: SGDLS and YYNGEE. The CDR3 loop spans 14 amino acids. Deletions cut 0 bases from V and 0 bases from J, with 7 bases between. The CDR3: CASSVATHSYEQYF. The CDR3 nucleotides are TGTGCCAGCAGCGTAGCGACACACTCCTACGAGCAGTACTTC.

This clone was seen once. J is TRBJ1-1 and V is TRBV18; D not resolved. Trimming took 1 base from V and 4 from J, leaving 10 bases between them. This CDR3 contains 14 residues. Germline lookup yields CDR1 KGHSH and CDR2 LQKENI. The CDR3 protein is CASSPLPTGTEAFF. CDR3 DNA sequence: TGTGCCAGCTCACCACTTCCCACCGGCACTGAAGCTTTCTTT.

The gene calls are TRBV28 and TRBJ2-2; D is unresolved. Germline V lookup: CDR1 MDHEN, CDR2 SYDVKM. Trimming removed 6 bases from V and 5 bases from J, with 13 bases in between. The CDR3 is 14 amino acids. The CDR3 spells CASSVPQVTGELFF. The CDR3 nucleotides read TGTGCCAGCAGCGTCCCTCAGGTTACCGGGGAGCTGTTTTTT.

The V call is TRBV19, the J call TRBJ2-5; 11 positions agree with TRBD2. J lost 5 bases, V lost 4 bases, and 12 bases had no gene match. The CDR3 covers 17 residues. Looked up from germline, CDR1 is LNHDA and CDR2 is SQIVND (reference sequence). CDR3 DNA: TGTGCCAGTAGTAATAGCGGGGGGGCCGGAGTATACGAGACCCAGTACTTC. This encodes CASSNSGGAGVYETQYF.

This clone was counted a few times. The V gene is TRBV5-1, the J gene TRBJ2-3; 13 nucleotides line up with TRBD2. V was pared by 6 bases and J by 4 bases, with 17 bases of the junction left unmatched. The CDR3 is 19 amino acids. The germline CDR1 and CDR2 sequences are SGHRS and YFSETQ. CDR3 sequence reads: CASNRGELAGGPRADTQYF. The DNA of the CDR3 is TGCGCCAGCAACAGGGGCGAACTAGCGGGGGGGCCCAGGGCAGATACGCAGTATTTT.

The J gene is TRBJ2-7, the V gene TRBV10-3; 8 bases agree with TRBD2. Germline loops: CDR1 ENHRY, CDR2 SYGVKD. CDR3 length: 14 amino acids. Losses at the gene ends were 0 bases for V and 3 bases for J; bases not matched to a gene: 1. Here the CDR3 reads CAISESGGGYEQYF. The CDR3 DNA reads TGTGCCATCAGTGAGTCCGGGGGGGGCTACGAGCAGTACTTC.

The CDR3: CAWTLGGGNNYGYTF. In DNA, the CDR3 is TGTGCCTGGACCCTCGGGGGGGGAAATAACTATGGCTACACCTTC. This chain connects TRBV30 to TRBJ1-2; tentatively, D is TRBD1 (5 bases). V was shortened by 4 bases and J by 1 base, with 16 bases between the two germline ends. The germline V gene encodes CDR1 GTSNPN and CDR2 SVGIG (reference sequence). The CDR3 consists of 15 residues.

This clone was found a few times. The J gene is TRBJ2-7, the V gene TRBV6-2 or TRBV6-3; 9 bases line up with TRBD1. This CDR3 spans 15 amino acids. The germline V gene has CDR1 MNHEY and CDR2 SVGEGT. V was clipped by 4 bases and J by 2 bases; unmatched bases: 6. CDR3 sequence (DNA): TGTGCCAGCAGTTTTAGGACAGGGGTTACCTACGAGCAGTACTTC. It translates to CASSFRTGVTYEQYF.

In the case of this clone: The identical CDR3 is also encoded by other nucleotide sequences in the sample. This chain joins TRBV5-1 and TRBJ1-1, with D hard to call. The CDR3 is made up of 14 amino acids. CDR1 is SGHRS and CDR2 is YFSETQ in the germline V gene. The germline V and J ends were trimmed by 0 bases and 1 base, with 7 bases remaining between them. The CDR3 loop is CASSLATANTEAFF. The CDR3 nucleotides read TGCGCCAGCAGCTTGGCCACAGCGAACACTGAAGCTTTCTTT. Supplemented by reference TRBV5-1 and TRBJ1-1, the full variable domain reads KAGVTQTPRYLIKTRGQQVTLSCSPISGHRSVSWYQQTPGQGLQFLFEYFSETQRNKGNFPGRFSGRQFSNSRSEMNVSTLELGDSALYLCASSLATANTEAFFGQGTRLTVV.

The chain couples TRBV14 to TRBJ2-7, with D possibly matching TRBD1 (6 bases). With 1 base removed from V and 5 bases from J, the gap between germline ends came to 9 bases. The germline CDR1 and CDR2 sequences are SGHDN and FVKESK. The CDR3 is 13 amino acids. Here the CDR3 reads CASSQGQVHEQYF. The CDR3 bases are TGTGCCAGCAGCCAAGGACAGGTCCACGAGCAGTACTTC.

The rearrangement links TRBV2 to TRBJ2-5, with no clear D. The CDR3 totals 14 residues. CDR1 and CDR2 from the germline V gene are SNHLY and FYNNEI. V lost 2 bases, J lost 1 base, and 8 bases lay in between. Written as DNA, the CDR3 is TGTGCCAGCAGTGAATGGTGGGCCCAAGAGACCCAGTACTTC. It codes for CASSEWWAQETQYF.

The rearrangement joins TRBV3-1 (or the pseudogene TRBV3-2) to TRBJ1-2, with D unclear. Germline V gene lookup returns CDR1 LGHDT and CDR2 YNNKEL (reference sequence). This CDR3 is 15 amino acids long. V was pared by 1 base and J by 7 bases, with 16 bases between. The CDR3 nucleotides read TGTGCCAGCAGCCAAGGTGCAGGAGAGGGATCTGGCTACACCTTC. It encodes CASSQGAGEGSGYTF.

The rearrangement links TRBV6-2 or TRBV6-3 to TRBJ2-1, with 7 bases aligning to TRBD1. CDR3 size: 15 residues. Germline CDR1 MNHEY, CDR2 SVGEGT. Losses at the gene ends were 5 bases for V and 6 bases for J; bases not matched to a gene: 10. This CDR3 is CASSLPGTAINEQFF. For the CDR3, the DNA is TGTGCCAGCAGTCTCCCCGGGACAGCAATCAATGAGCAGTTCTTC.

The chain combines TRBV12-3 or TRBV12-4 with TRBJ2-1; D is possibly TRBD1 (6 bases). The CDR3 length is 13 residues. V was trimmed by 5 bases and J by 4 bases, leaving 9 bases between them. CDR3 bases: TGTGCCAGCAGTGGGGACAATTACAATGAGCAGTTCTTC. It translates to CASSGDNYNEQFF.

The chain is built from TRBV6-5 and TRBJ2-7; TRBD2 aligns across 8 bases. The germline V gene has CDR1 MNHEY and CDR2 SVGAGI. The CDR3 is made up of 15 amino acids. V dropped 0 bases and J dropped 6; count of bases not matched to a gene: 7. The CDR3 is CASSYSGLADSEQYF. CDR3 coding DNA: TGTGCCAGCAGTTACTCTGGACTAGCAGATTCCGAGCAGTACTTC.

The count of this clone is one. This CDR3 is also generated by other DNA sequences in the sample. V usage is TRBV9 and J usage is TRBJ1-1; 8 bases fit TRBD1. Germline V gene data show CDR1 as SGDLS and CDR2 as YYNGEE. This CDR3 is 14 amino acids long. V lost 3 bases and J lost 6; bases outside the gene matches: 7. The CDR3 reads CASSAGQGVAEAFF. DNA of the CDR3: TGTGCCAGCAGCGCTGGACAGGGAGTTGCTGAAGCTTTCTTT.

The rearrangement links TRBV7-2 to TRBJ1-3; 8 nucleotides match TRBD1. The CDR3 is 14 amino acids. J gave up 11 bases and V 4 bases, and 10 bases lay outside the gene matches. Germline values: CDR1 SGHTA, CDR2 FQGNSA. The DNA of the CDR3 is TGTGCCAGCAGCTCCCTCGGACAGGGTGGGCCCATATATTTT. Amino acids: CASSSLGQGGPIYF.

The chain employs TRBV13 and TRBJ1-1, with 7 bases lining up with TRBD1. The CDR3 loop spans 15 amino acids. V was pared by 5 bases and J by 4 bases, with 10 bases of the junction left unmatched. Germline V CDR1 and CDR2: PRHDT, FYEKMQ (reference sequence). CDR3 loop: CASSPPETGSTEAFF. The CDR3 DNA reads TGTGCCAGCAGCCCGCCCGAGACAGGGTCCACTGAAGCTTTCTTT.